This TCR beta chain was sequenced during a study of cytomegalovirus exposure and HLA in healthy donors (dated by TCRdb to about 2017). The study in broad terms: An earlier analysis of fewer than 750 of the donors reported 276 Gb of sequence data and around 110 million unique TCR beta sequences obtained from roughly 180 million T cells. An early release covering just under 650 HLA-typed donors comprised about 300 gigabases of sequencing data and 65 million to 100 million unique TCR sequences. Among the roughly 400 genotyped donors, about 85% belonged to the genetic ancestry cluster associated with self-reported Caucasian donors. The study was designed to test whether signatures of past pathogen exposure could be identified by cataloging public T cell receptors. The study profiled the T cell repertoires of about 640 subjects by immunosequencing and related them to cytomegalovirus serostatus. Along with the roughly 700-subject first cohort, a separate validation cohort of approximately 110 different subjects was used. High-throughput TCR immunosequencing, statistical association of individual TCRs with disease status, and machine learning were combined to predict cytomegalovirus infection status. A later analysis re-examined previously published TCR beta repertoires from roughly 720 donors and added high-resolution HLA genotyping to investigate patterns of TCR occurrence. In the later analysis, no new phenotypic data were used to find candidate immune exposures; instead, reliance was placed on TCR beta sequences and their occurrence across donors. An earlier analysis of 587 of the donors applied high-throughput TCR beta sequencing to assess whether each TCR beta V gene segment acted as functional or pseudogenic. Donor age, sex, ethnicity and CMV serostatus were collected together with the repertoire data. Genome-wide SNP genotypes for about three fifths of the roughly 670 donors were used in a later genetic analysis, which treated that subset as a discovery cohort. All discovery cohort repertoires had been generated using a single sequencing platform. HLA typing covered class I and class II loci at four-digit resolution. Typing coverage differed by locus: A, B, C, DRB1 and DQB1 were typed in roughly 620-630 donors, DQA1 in around 500, DPA1 in around 600, and DPB1 in around 490. Roughly five DR-DQ haplotypes were handled as single units for association and clustering because linkage in the cohort was strong. On average, about 200,000 unique TCR beta nucleotide sequences were sequenced per donor among about 400 genotyped donors of the cohort, with roughly 18% of those sequences being non-productive.

Receptors were amplified or captured by the immunoSEQ multiplex PCR assay. The multiplex PCR relied on a mix of 60 forward primers for TCR Vbeta segments and 13 reverse primers for TCR Jbeta segments. The CDR3 region of rearranged TCR beta genes was amplified from genomic DNA with a multiplex PCR assay. The Illumina HiSeq System was used to sequence the amplified TCR beta libraries as 87-base-pair reads. In the authors' own workflow: A later analysis counted some 74 million unique TCR beta chains across the 690 or so repertoires, and around 12 million of these chains were shared by at least two donors. A nearest-neighbor algorithm error-corrected the raw reads and collapsed the reads into unique sequences, merging closely related sequences to remove PCR and sequencing errors. V, D and J gene segments were assigned by aligning CDR3 sequences to IMGT reference sequences. For a sequence to be retained, a match of at least six nucleotides was required to both a V gene segment and a J gene segment. A rearrangement counted as productive if the CDR3 had no stop codons and remained in frame with V and J, and every other rearrangement counted as non-productive. Following IMGT convention, CDR3 was defined as the stretch from the second conserved V-encoded cysteine up to the conserved J-encoded phenylalanine. In an earlier analysis of around 570 of the donors, sequences lacking an unambiguous match to a single V gene segment were excluded. In an earlier analysis of about 590 of the donors, a V segment was called functional when productive rearrangements were above 56.7%, and segregating when the standard deviation between donors exceeded 5%. A statistical classification framework was built for diagnosing cytomegalovirus status from the catalog of TCR beta chain sequences. A later analysis assigned V and J genes by comparing TCR nucleotide sequences with IMGT/GENE-DB human TR gene sequences. Using the TCRdist pipeline, a later analysis assigned CDR3 sequences along with most-parsimonious VDJ recombination scenarios. In a later analysis, every TCR beta chain was defined by the combination of its CDR3 amino acid sequence and its V-gene family, and reads without a unique V-gene family were dropped. A later analysis removed several hundred highly shared, low-generation-probability nucleotide sequences to deal with suspected cross-contamination and a sequencing artifact. In a later analysis, a clonal expansion index for each public chain was calculated from normalized within-repertoire ranks of inferred template counts. A later analysis computed generation probabilities with a VDJ recombination model fitted to out-of-frame rearrangements, and checked the results against IGoR. Hypergeometric tests were used in a later analysis to score TCR-TCR, TCR-HLA and TCR-CMV co-occurrence, with a repertoire-size bias correction applied to the TCR pairs. To estimate false discovery rates, a later analysis permuted the HLA or CMV assignments 20 times. In a later analysis, co-occurring TCRs were grouped with DBSCAN, and TCRdist sequence similarity was added when clustering was performed within HLA-allele-positive subsets. Repertoires with fewer than 30,000 or more than 120,000 public chains were left out of co-occurrence clustering, as were five repertoires with anomalous nucleotide sharing. TCRdb carries this immuneACCESS record with in-frame sequences only. Its versions omit some clonotypes, under half of them owing to an unresolved V gene in the studies checked, with the rest unexplained. Clone size and V and J calls were adopted from that table, with D and trimming inferred from the DNA. Within this sample are fewer than 250,000 clones, with 75% to 80% of them counted one time only. The ten largest clones capture 1.5% to 2% of the sample.

The trim is 1 base for V and 2 bases for J, with a gap of 13 bases between the germline ends. Counted from cysteine to phenylalanine, this CDR3 has 16 amino acids. Just the 48-base CDR3 DNA is kept, in frame starting at base 1. The germline V gene gives CDR1 as MNHNS and CDR2 as SASEGT. In total, roughly 670 healthy bone marrow donors made up the cohort. At the time of sampling, all cohort members were nominally healthy, though unrecorded immune exposures were likely present. The donor was CMV seronegative and was included in the group of over 300 seronegative cohort members. A peripheral blood sample was collected from each donor, and TCR beta sequencing was performed on peripheral blood mononuclear cells. The Qiagen DNeasy Blood Extraction Kit was used to extract genomic DNA from the blood cell samples. To note about this clone: Its specific antigen is unknown. No base qualities exist here, and no much larger clone lies one base off it.

Broad study findings and their caveats: Roughly uniform sequencing depth across donors was assumed in presence/absence analyses, although this assumption may not hold. Because some donors lacked HLA typing at each locus, the association tests relied only on the typed subset. Compared with equally common non-associated chains, HLA-associated TCR beta chains in a later analysis were more clonally expanded and had lower generation probabilities. Because the 87-base-pair reads could not distinguish some IMGT-functional V segments, including TRBV6-2 and TRBV6-3, those segments were excluded. Most CMV-associated TCR beta chains appeared to be HLA-restricted in a later analysis, and the HLA associations seemed to be driven largely by CMV exposure. An earlier analysis of 587 of the donors showed that most TCR beta V segments appeared in productive rearrangements either about 90% or about 30% of the time, which broadly matched IMGT annotations. Cytomegalovirus status was reported to be diagnosed by the classifier with high specificity and sensitivity in both the original and validation cohorts. In a later genetic analysis, a missense DCLRE1C variant was associated with V-gene and J-gene trimming of TCR beta chains, and the association was replicated in an independent cohort. Immune exposure information for the cohort was limited to CMV serostatus. The study gave a list of about 160 TCR beta chains associated with cytomegalovirus. The cohort was sequenced for TCR beta chains only, and without alpha or paired-chain data the features that could be detected were limited. According to a later analysis, parvovirus B19, influenza, CMV and Epstein-Barr virus appeared linked to several top co-occurrence clusters. A further reported finding was that TCR beta sequences accurately predicted the HLA-A and HLA-B alleles for most subjects in the first cohort. In vitro tests confirmed that three of the cytomegalovirus-associated TCR beta chains recognize cytomegalovirus antigens. According to the authors, the approach could potentially be generalized to other disease states and immunological phenotypes. When HLA alleles, especially DR and DQ, strongly co-occurred, attributing TCR associations to individual alleles was difficult. A later genetic analysis reported fewer N-insertions in productive TCRs among donors in an Asian-associated ancestry cluster than the roughly 690-donor mean. In a later analysis, the rate of TCR association differed among HLA loci, with DRB1 alleles having the most associated TCRs and HLA-C alleles having the fewest. Correlated functional status among segregating V segments might reflect linkage disequilibrium, but an unknown experimental factor could not be ruled out. Specific HLA alleles were associated with around 18,000 TCR beta sequences at a false discovery rate of 0.05 in a later analysis. Most TCR sequences were seen in very few donors, while some public TCRs were found in many individuals. Some 16 rarely observed V segments, including chromosome 9 orphons, were excluded from the earlier analysis of just under 600 of the donors because counts were too low. A cluster of highly shared sequence variants was judged likely to represent a technical artifact of the sequencing pipeline.

Sequencing was performed on PBMCs. The source is a man aged 18-30 years in good health and CMV-seronegative. Here the chain combines TRBV6-1 and TRBJ2-3; a tentative D call is TRBD1 (5 bases match). The CDR3 region has the sequence CASSEVGQGSTDTQYF. The DNA sequence is TGTGCCAGCAGTGAAGTTGGGCAGGGATCCACAGATACGCAGTATTTT.